This entry concerns a single T cell receptor beta chain. Its antigen is still unknown. The data stem from a study of long-term antiretroviral therapy in people with HIV. Study context: Some samples came about a decade before the 2015 immediate-ART recommendation, and these were the earliest. General study findings and limits: Despite increasing after ART, diversity remained lower than that of transplant donor controls. Clonal populations expanded prior to ART predominated within the repertoire at all time points.

Survey level was the resolution at which the v3.0 immunoSEQ assay ran. Sequencing used immunoSEQ multiplex PCR; TCRdb keeps in-frame clones, though not all of them. Of 26,000 or so clones listed, roughly 90% are singletons. The sequenced sample was unsorted PBMCs, obtained 0.5 years after starting antiretroviral therapy. This receptor was identified in a young woman with HIV.

The CDR3 sequence is CASSDSGRASNEQFF. The DNA for the CDR3 is TGCGCCAGCAGCGATAGCGGGAGGGCATCCAATGAGCAGTTCTTC. The chain recombines TRBV5-1 with TRBJ2-1, with 11 bases aligning to TRBD2. The CDR3 contains 15 residues. Germline V gene sequence: CDR1 SGHRS, CDR2 YFSETQ. Unmatched junction bases numbered 6, after V lost 4 bases and J lost 6 bases.